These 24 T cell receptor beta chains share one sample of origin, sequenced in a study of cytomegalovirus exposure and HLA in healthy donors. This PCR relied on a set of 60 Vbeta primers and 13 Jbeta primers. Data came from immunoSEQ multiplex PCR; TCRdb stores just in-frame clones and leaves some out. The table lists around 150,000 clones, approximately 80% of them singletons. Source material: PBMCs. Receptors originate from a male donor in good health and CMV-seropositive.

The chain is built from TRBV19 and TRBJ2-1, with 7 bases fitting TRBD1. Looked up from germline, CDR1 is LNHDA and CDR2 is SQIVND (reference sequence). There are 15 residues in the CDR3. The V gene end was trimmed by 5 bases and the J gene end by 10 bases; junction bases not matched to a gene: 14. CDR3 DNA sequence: TGTGCCAGTAGTGCCGACCCGACAGGGTCTTGGGAGCAGTTCTTC. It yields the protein CASSADPTGSWEQFF.

For the CDR3, the DNA is TGTGCCAGCAGCTTCCCCACAGGGGCCCGCGAGCAGTACTTC. Amino acids: CASSFPTGAREQYF. The chain recombines TRBV7-2 with TRBJ2-7, with 7 bases identical to TRBD1. The V and J ends lost 3 bases and 6 bases, in that order; junction bases with no gene match: 8. This CDR3 has 14 amino acids. Germline V gene lookup returns CDR1 SGHTA and CDR2 FQGNSA. The full variable domain, rest sourced from reference TRBV7-2 and TRBJ2-7, is GAGVSQSPSNKVTEKGKDVELRCDPISGHTALYWYRQSLGQGLEFLIYFQGNSAPDKSGLPSDRFSAERTGGSVSTLTIQRTQQEDSAVYLCASSFPTGAREQYFGPGTRLTVT.

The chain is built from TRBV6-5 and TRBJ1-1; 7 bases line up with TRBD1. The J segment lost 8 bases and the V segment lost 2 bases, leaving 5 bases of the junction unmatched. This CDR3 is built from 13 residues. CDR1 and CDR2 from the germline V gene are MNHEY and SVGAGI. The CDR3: CASSYSRQGEAFF. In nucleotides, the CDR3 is TGTGCCAGCAGTTACAGCCGACAGGGAGAAGCTTTCTTT.

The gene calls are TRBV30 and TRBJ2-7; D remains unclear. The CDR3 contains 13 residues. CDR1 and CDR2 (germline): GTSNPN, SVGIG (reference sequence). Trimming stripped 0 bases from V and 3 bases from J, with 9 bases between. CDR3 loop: CAWSVNSGYEQYF. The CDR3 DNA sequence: TGTGCCTGGAGTGTAAATTCGGGCTACGAGCAGTACTTC.

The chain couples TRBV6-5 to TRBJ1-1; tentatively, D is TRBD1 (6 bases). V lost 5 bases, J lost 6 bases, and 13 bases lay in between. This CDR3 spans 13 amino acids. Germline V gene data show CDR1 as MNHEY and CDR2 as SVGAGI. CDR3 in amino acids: CASSAGVWSEAFF. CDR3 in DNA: TGTGCCAGCAGTGCAGGGGTTTGGTCTGAAGCTTTCTTT.

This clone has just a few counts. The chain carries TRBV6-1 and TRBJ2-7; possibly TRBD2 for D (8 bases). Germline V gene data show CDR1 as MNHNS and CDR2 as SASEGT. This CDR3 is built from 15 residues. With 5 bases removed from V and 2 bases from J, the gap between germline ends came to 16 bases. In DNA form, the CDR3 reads TGTGCCAGCAGTTTTCTCGGGAGGGGGCCCTACGAGCAGTACTTC. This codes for CASSFLGRGPYEQYF.

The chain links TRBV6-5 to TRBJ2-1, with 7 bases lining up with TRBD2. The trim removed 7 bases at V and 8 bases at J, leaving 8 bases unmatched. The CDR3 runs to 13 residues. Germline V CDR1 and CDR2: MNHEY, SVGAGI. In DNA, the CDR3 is TGTGCCAGCAATGCGGGACTACTCGATGAGCAGTTCTTC. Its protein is CASNAGLLDEQFF.

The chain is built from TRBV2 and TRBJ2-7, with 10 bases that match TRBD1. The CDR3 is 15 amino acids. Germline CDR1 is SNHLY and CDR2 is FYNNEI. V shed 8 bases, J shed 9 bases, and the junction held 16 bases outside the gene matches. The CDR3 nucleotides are TGTGCCAGCGAGGGGGTGGACAGGGGGATTTCCGGGCAGTACTTC. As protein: CASEGVDRGISGQYF.

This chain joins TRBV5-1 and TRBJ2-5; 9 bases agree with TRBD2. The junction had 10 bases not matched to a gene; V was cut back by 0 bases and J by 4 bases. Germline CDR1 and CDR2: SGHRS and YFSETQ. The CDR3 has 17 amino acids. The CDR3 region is CASSLGYQTSGGETQYF. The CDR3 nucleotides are TGCGCCAGCAGCTTGGGCTACCAGACTAGCGGTGGAGAGACCCAGTACTTC.

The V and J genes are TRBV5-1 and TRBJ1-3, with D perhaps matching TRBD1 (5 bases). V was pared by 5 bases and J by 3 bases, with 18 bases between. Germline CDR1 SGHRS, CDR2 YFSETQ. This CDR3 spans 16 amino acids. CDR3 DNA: TGCGCCAGCAGTGCTGGGGGGGACGGACTTGGAAACACCATATATTTT. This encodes CASSAGGDGLGNTIYF.

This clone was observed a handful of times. CDR3 sequence: CASSEYAEGDEAFF. The CDR3 DNA is TGTGCCAGCAGTGAGTATGCCGAGGGTGATGAAGCTTTCTTT. The chain combines TRBV6-1 with TRBJ1-1; D gene unclear. The V end lost 3 bases, the J end lost 7 bases, and 15 bases lay between the germline ends. Germline V gene data show CDR1 as MNHNS and CDR2 as SASEGT. The CDR3 length is 14 residues.

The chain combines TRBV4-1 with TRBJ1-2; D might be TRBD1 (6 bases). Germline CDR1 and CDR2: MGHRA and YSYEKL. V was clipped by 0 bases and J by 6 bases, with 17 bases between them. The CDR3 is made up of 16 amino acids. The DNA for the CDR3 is TGCGCCAGCAGCCAAGATCTTTTACAGGGAGGGAATGGCTACACCTTC. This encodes CASSQDLLQGGNGYTF.

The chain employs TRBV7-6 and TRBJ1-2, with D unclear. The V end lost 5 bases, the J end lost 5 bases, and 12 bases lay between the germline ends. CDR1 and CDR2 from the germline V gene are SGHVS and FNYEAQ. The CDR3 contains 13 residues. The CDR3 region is CASSPGRFYGYTF. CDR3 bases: TGTGCCAGCAGCCCGGGGAGGTTTTATGGCTACACCTTC.

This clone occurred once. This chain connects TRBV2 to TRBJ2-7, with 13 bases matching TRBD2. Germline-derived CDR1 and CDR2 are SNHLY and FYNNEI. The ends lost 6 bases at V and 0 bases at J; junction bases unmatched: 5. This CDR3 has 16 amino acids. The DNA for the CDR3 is TGTGCCAGCAGGACTAGCGGGGGGAAAAGCTCCTACGAGCAGTACTTC. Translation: CASRTSGGKSSYEQYF.

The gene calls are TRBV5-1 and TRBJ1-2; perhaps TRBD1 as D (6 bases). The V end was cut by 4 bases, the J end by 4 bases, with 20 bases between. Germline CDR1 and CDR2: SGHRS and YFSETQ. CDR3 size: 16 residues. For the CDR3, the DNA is TGCGCCAGCAGCCCGGCGGTATCTGGGGGCGGCTATGGCTACACCTTC. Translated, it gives CASSPAVSGGGYGYTF.

The CDR3 DNA is TGTGCCAGTAGTATAGGGGGGACAGAGGGAACCGGGGAGCTGTTTTTT. This sequence encodes CASSIGGTEGTGELFF. The gene calls are TRBV19 and TRBJ2-2; 7 nucleotides agree with TRBD1. The V gene's germline CDR1 is LNHDA and CDR2 SQIVND (reference sequence). V shed 1 base, J shed 5 bases, and the junction held 7 bases outside the gene matches. The CDR3 runs to 16 residues.

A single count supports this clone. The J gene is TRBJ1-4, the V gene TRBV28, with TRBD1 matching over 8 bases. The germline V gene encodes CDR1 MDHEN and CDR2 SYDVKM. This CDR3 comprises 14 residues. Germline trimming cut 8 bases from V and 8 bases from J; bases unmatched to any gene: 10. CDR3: CASGLTGGKEKLFF. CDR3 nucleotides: TGTGCCAGCGGACTAACAGGGGGAAAGGAAAAACTGTTTTTT.

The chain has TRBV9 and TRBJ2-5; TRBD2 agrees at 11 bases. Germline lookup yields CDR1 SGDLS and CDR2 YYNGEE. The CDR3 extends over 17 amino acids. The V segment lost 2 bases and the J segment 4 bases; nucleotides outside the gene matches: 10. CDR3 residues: CASSVSGGAGGGETQYF. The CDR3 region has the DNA TGTGCCAGCAGCGTTAGCGGGGGGGCCGGGGGTGGAGAGACCCAGTACTTC.

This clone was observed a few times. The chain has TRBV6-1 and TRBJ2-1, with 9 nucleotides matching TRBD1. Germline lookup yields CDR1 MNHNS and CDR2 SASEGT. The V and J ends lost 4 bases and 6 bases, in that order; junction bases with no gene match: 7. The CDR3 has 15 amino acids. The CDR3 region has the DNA TGTGCCAGCAGTGCGTTACAGGGGGCTTTCAATGAGCAGTTCTTC. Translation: CASSALQGAFNEQFF.

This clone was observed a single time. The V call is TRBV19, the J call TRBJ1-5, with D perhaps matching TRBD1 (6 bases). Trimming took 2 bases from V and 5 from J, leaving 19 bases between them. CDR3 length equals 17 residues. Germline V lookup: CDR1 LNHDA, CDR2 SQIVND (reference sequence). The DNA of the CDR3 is TGTGCCAGTAGTATATTCAGCGATGCGGCAGGGGATCAGCCCCAGCATTTT. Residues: CASSIFSDAAGDQPQHF.

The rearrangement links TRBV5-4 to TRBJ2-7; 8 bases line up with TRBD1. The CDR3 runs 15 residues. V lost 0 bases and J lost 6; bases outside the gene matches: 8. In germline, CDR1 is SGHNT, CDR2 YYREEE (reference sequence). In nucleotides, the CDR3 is TGTGCCAGCAGCTTGGTTGGACAGGGAATGGCCGAGCAGTACTTC. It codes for CASSLVGQGMAEQYF.

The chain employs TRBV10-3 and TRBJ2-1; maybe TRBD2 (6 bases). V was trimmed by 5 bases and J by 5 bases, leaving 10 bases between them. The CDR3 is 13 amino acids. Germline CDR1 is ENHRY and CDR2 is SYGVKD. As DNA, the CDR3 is TGTGCCATCAGTCGGACTATCGACAATGAGCAGTTCTTC. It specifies CAISRTIDNEQFF.

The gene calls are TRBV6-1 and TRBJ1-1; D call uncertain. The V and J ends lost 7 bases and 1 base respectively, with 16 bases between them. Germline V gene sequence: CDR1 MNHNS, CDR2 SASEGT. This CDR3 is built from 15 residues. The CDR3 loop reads CASNDVRFTNTEAFF. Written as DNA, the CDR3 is TGTGCCAGCAATGATGTGAGGTTCACGAACACTGAAGCTTTCTTT.

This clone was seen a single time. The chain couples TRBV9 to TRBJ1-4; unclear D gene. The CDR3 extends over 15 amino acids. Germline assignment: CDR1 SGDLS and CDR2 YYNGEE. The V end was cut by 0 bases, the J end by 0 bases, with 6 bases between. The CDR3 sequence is CASSVEEATNEKLFF. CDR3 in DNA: TGTGCCAGCAGCGTAGAGGAGGCAACTAATGAAAAACTGTTTTTT.